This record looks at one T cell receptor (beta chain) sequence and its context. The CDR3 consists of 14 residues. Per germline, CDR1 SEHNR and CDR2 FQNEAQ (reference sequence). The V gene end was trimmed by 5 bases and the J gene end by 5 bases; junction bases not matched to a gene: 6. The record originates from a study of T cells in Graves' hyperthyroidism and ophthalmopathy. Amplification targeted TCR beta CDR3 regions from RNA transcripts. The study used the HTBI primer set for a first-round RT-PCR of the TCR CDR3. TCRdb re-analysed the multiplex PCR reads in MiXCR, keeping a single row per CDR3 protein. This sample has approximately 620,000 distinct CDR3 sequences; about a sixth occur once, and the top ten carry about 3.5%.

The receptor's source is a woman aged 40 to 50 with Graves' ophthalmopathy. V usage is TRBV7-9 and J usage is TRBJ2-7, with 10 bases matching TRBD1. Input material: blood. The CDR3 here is CASSRDRGTDEQYF. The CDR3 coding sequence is TGTGCCAGCAGCCGGGACAGGGGAACGGACGAGCAGTACTTC.